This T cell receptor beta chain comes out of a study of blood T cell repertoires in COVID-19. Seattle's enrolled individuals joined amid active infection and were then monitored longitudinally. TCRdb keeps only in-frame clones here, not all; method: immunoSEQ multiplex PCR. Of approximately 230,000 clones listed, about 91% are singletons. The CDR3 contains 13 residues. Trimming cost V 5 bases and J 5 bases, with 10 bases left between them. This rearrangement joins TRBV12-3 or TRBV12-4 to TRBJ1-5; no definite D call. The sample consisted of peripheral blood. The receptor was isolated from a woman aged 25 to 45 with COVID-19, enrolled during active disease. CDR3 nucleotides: TGTGCCAGCAGTCTGGACTACGATCAGCCCCAGCATTTT. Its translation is CASSLDYDQPQHF.